The entry that follows covers one T cell receptor beta chain sequence. What it recognizes is unknown. The sample is drawn from a study of T cell responses to AZD1222 COVID-19 vaccine. Clones were read by immunoSEQ multiplex PCR, and TCRdb kept only the in-frame ones, dropping some. The table includes around 130,000 clones, about nine tenths detected once. The study, taken as a whole, reports: The breadth and depth of Spike-specific TCRs increased once two AZD1222 doses had been given. The donors showed a predominance of white British ancestry and of females, with possible underestimation of clonal diversity.

Pooled together were second doses at about 4 or about 12 weeks. In germline, CDR1 is SGHAT, CDR2 FQDESV (reference sequence). The CDR3 is 13 amino acids. V gave up 5 bases and J gave up 6 bases, with 13 bases separating them. The chain uses TRBV11-1 and TRBJ1-2; D may be TRBD1 (6 bases). Source: peripheral blood, taken 28 days after the second AZD1222 dose. This sequence was found in an adult who received the AZD1222 COVID-19 vaccine. The CDR3: CASSKGGFDGYTF. The CDR3 bases are TGTGCCAGCAGCAAAGGGGGATTCGATGGCTACACCTTC.